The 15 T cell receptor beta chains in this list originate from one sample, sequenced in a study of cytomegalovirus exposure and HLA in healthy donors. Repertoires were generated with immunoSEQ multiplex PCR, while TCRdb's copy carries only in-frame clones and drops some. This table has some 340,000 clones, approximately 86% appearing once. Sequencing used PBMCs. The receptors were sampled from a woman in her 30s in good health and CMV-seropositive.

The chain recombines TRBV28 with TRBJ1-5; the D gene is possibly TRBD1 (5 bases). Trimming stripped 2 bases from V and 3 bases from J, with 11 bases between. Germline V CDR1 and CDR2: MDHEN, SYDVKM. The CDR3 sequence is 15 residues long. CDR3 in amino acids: CASSLGGRINQPQHF. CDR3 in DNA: TGTGCCAGCAGTTTAGGGGGACGTATCAATCAGCCCCAGCATTTT.

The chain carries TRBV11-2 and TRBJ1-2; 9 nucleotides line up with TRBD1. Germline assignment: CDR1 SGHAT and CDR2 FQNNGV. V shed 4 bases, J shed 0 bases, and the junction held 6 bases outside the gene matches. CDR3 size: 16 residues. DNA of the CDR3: TGTGCCAGCAGCTCTACCGGGACAGGGCCTAACTATGGCTACACCTTC. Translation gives CASSSTGTGPNYGYTF.

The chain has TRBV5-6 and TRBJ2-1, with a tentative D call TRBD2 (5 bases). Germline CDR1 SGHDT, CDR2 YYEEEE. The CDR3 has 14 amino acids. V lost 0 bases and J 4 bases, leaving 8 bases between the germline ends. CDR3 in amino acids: CASSLGLTYNEQFF. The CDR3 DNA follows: TGTGCCAGCAGCTTGGGACTAACTTACAATGAGCAGTTCTTC.

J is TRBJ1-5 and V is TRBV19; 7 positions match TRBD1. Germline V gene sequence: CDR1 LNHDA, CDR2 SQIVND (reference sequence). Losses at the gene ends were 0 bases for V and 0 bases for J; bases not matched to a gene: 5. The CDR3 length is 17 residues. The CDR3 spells CASSIEVGQTSNQPQHF. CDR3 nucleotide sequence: TGTGCCAGTAGTATAGAGGTGGGACAGACTAGCAATCAGCCCCAGCATTTT.

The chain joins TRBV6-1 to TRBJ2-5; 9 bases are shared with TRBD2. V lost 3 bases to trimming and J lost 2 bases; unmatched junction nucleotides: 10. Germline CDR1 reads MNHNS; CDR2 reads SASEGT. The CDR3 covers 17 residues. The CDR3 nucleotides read TGTGCCAGCAGTGATGGCGGGAGGGCCCCAAGTCAAGAGACCCAGTACTTC. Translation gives CASSDGGRAPSQETQYF.

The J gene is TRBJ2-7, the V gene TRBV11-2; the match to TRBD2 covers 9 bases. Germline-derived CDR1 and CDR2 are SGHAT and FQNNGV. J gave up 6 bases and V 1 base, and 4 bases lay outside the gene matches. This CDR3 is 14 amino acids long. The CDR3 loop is CASSLASGVGEQYF. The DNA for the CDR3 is TGTGCCAGCAGCTTAGCTAGCGGGGTCGGCGAGCAGTACTTC.

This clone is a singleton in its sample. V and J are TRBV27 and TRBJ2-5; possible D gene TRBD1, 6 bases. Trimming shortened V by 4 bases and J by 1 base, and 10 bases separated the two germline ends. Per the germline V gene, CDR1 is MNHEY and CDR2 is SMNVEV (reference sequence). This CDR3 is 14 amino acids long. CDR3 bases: TGTGCCAGCAGTTCCACAGGGACCCAAGAGACCCAGTACTTC. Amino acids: CASSSTGTQETQYF.

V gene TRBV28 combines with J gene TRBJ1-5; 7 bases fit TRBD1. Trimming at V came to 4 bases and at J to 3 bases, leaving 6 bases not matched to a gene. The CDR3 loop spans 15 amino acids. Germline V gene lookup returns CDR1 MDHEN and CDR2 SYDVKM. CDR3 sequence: CASSWPGGDNQPQHF. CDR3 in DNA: TGTGCCAGCAGTTGGCCAGGGGGGGACAATCAGCCCCAGCATTTT.

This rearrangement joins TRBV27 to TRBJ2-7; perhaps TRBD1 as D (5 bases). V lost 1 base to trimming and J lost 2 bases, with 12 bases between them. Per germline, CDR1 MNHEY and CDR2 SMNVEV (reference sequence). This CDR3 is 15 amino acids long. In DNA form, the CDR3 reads TGTGCCAGCAGTTTATGGGCCAGGGTCCCCTACGAGCAGTACTTC. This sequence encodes CASSLWARVPYEQYF.

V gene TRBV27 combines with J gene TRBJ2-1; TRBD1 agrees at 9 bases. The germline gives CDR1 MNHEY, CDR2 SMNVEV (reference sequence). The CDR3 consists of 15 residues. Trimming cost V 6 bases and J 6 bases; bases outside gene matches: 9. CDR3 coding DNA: TGTGCCAGCAGGTTTGGAGCGGGACAGGGCAATGAGCAGTTCTTC. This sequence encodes CASRFGAGQGNEQFF.

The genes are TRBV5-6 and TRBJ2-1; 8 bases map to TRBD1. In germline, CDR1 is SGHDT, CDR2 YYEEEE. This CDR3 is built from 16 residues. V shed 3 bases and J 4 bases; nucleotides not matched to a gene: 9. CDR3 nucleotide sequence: TGTGCCAGCAGCTCCTGGACAGGGTTGTCATACAATGAGCAGTTCTTC. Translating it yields CASSSWTGLSYNEQFF.

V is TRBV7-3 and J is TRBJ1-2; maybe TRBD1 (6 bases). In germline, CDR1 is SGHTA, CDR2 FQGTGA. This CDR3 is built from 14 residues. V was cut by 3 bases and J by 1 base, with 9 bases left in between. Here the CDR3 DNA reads TGTGCCAGCAGCTTTACGGACAGTAACTATGGCTACACCTTC. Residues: CASSFTDSNYGYTF. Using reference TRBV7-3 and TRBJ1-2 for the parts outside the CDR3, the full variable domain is GAGVSQTPSNKVTEKGKYVELRCDPISGHTALYWYRQSLGQGPEFLIYFQGTGAADDSGLPNDRFFAVRPEGSVSTLKIQRTERGDSAVYLCASSFTDSNYGYTFGSGTRLTVV.

The CDR3: CASSLLWDRGGYGYTF. CDR3 DNA sequence: TGTGCCAGCAGCTTATTATGGGACAGGGGAGGCTATGGCTACACCTTC. The chain employs TRBV7-8 and TRBJ1-2; 10 bases map to TRBD1. Losses at the gene ends were 2 bases for V and 4 bases for J; bases not matched to a gene: 7. There are 16 residues in the CDR3. Looked up from germline, CDR1 is SGHVS and CDR2 is FQNEAQ. The whole variable domain, remainder taken from reference TRBV7-8 and TRBJ1-2, is GAGVSQSPRYKVAKRGQDVALRCDPISGHVSLFWYQQALGQGPEFLTYFQNEAQLDKSGLPSDRFFAERPEGSVSTLKIQRTQQEDSAVYLCASSLLWDRGGYGYTFGSGTRLTVV.

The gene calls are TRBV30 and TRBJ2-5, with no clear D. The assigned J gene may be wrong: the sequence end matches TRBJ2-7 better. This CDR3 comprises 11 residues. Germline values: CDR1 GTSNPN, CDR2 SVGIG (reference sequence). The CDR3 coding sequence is TGTGCCTGGAGTGATTTCCCCGAGCAGTACTTC. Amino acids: CAWSDFPEQYF.

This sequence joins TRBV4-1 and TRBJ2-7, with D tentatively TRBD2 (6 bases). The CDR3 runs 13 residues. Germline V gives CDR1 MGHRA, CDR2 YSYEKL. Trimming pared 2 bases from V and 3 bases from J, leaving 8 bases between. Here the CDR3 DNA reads TGCGCCAGCAGCCAATCTAGCGACTACGAGCAGTACTTC. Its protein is CASSQSSDYEQYF.